This entry features one T cell receptor (beta chain) sequence. This sample was taken from a study of human T cells and chemical hapten exposure. The V segment lost 6 bases and the J segment 11 bases; nucleotides outside the gene matches: 9. This CDR3 has 13 residues. As for time point: pre-sensitization, week 0. Treatment given: therapeutic diphenylcyclopropenone sensitization with weekly scalp DPC. The study enrolled 18 to 70-year-old alopecia patients suitable for DPC. TCRdb reprocessed the RACE reads with MiXCR, giving one entry per CDR3 protein. In the table there are approximately 320,000 distinct CDR3 sequences, approximately 5% of which are singletons.

V is TRBV12-3 or TRBV12-4 and J is TRBJ1-1, with 10 bases matching TRBD1. Sequenced here: whole blood, sampled in connection with sensitization to the hapten diphenylcyclopropenone (DPC). The receptor was isolated from a woman younger than 30 with alopecia areata. Some clones in this sample may be carry-over from other donors' samples. The CDR3 DNA follows: TGTGCCAGCAGCCCCGCGACAGGGGGCGAGGCTTTCTTT. The encoded protein is CASSPATGGEAFF.